This paragraph reports one T cell receptor beta chain. Which antigen it targets is not known. One base away there is no much larger clone; base qualities are not given. Whole blood was collected in K2EDTA tubes by collaborating institutions according to the institutions' own protocols. For TCRbeta analysis, collaborator samples were shipped as frozen whole blood, as isolated PBMCs, or as DNA extracted from either sample type. CDR1 and CDR2 are read off the germline V gene as SGHAT and FQNNGV. The CDR3 starts with the cysteine, ends with the phenylalanine, and has 13 residues. The kept DNA is CDR3 alone, 39 bases in frame from the first base. A distance of 4 bases separates the germline ends of V and J, which lose 1 base and 4 bases respectively. TCRbeta CDR3 regions were amplified from genomic DNA using the immunoSEQ Assay, a bias-controlled multiplex PCR. In the authors' own workflow: The number of nucleated cells in each sample was estimated by amplification of reference gene primers within the assay. Sequence reads were collapsed and filtered to measure the absolute abundance of every unique TCRbeta CDR3 rearrangement. Productive Simpson clonality was computed per sample as the square root of Simpson's diversity index over productive rearrangements. TCRdb retrieved this table from immuneACCESS and kept in-frame rearrangements only. Not all clones are present; in checked studies, unresolved V genes account for under half, and no reason is known for the remainder. The V and J calls and clone size were taken over from that table, and D and trimming were inferred from the DNA. The sample profile shows about 40,000 clones; roughly 81% of them were found once. The top ten clones comprise 12% to 15% of the sample.

This entry is derived from a study of blood T cell repertoires in COVID-19 (TCRdb year 2020). Context from the whole study: Samples from collaborators originated in the United States, Italy and Spain and spanned both the acute and convalescent phases of COVID-19. Samples were obtained from the ongoing ImmuneRACE study (first 160 participants) and from 1,000 to 1,500 subjects provided by 6 global collaborators. Nearly every sample came with metadata listing a de-identified subject ID, COVID-19 status, age in years and sex. Deeply sampled blood TCRbeta repertoires from subjects exposed to, actively infected with, or recovered from COVID-19 were included in the dataset. The repertoires were made available in a free public database intended to serve as a resource for research on the immune response to SARS-CoV-2. Where available, HLA class I and class II types were taken from metadata supplied by the sample provider and were not determined by assay-based typing. The material from the prospective study consisted of cDNA or gDNA derived from T cells, B-cell-depleted T cells, or PBMCs.

Overall study outcomes, separate from this receptor: The quantity of clinical and demographic metadata differed by source and by participant and was supplied without curation.

Source material: peripheral blood. The chain couples TRBV11-2 to TRBJ1-4, with an unclear D gene assignment. The sequence came from a human donor in a cohort sampled during active COVID-19. DNA sequence: TGTGCCAGCAGCTTAGGACTTAATGAAAAACTGTTTTTT. Its protein reads: CASSLGLNEKLFF.